The clone carrying this TCR beta chain occurred many times. This specimen belongs to a study of T cells after yellow fever vaccination. Each CDR3 protein gets one entry after TCRdb re-called the 5' RACE reads with MiXCR. The sample has 200,000 to 300,000 distinct CDR3 sequences, over 10% seen once. This CDR3 region has 14 residues. Germline V lookup: CDR1 SGHRS, CDR2 YFSETQ. With 0 bases removed from V and 2 bases from J, the gap between germline ends came to 6 bases. The sample in question was CD4+ T cells sorted from PBMCs, obtained 45 days after the yellow fever booster vaccination. The sequence derives from a man younger than 45 who received the YFV17D yellow fever vaccine. This chain connects TRBV5-1 to TRBJ1-3; the D gene is possibly TRBD1 (5 bases). The CDR3 nucleotides are TGCGCCAGCAGCTTGGAGGGGACTGGAAACACCATATATTTT. Its protein is CASSLEGTGNTIYF.